This TCR beta chain came from a study of T cell responses to AZD1222 COVID-19 vaccine. Overall study findings and caveats: Increases in Spike-specific TCR breadth and depth were seen after two AZD1222 doses. Females outnumbered males among donors, who were mostly white British; clonal diversity was possibly underestimated.

The V and J ends lost 4 bases and 2 bases, in that order; junction bases with no gene match: 4. Per the germline V gene, CDR1 is SGHDT and CDR2 is YYEEEE. The CDR3 is made up of 16 amino acids. Comment on this clone: The antigen is unknown.

Produced via immunoSEQ multiplex PCR; TCRdb's table is partial and in-frame only. The sample carries about 150,000 clones, 87% recorded once. The rearrangement joins TRBV5-6 to TRBJ2-2; TRBD2 matches at 11 bases. The sequences come from peripheral blood, collected 28 days after the second AZD1222 dose. This TCR came from an adult who received the AZD1222 COVID-19 vaccine. The CDR3 here is CASSLGLAVNTGELFF. CDR3 coding DNA: TGTGCCAGCAGCCTGGGACTAGCGGTTAACACCGGGGAGCTGTTTTTT. Full variable domain (remainder filled in from reference TRBV5-6 and TRBJ2-2): DAGVTQSPTHLIKTRGQQVTLRCSPKSGHDTVSWYQQALGQGPQFIFQYYEEEERQRGNFPDRFSGHQFPNYSSELNVNALLLGDSALYLCASSLGLAVNTGELFFGEGSRLTVL.